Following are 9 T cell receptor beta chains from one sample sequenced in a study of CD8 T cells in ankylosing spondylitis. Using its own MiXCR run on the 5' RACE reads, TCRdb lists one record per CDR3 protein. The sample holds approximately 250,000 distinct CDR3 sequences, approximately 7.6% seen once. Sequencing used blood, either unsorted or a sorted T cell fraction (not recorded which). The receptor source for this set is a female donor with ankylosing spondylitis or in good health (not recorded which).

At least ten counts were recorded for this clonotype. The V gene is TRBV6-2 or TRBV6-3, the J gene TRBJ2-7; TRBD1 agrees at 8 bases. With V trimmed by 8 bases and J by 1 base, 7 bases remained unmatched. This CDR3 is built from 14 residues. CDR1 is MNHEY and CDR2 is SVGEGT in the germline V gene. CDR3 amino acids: CASSQGAKSYEQYF. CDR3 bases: TGTGCCAGCTCTCAGGGGGCAAAATCCTACGAGCAGTACTTC.

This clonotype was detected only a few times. The CDR3 sequence is CASALGVSYEQYF. The CDR3 DNA sequence: TGTGCCAGCGCCCTCGGGGTTTCCTACGAGCAGTACTTC. V and J are TRBV4-2 and TRBJ2-7; weak D call: TRBD2 (5 bases). V lost 8 bases and J 1 base, leaving 12 bases between the germline ends. The CDR3 is 13 residues long. The germline gives CDR1 LGHNA, CDR2 YNFKEQ.

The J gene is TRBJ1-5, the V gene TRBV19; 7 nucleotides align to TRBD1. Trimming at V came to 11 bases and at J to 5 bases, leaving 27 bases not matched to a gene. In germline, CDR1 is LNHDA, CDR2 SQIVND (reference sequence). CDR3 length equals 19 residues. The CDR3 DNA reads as TGTGCCTCCAGACCAGAGGGGGCGCGTATAGGAGGTGAAGATCAGCCCCAGCATTTT. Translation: CASRPEGARIGGEDQPQHF.

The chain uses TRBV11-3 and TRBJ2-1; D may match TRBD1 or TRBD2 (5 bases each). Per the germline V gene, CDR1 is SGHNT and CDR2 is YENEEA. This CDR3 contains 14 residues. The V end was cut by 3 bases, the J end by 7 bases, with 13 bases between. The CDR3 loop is CASSFSGPGNEQFF. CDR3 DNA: TGTGCCAGCAGCTTTTCGGGACCCGGGAATGAGCAGTTCTTC.

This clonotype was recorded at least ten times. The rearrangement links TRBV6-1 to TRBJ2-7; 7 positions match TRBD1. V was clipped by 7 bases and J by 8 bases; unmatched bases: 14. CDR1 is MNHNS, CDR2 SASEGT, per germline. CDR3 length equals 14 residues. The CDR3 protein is CASNLDRQGGKQYF. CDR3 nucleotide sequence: TGTGCCAGCAATCTGGACAGACAGGGTGGTAAGCAGTACTTC.

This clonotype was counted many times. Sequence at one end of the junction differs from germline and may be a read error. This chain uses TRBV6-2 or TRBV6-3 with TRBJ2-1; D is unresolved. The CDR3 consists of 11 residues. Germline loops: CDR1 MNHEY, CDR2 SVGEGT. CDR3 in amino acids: CASSYGERAIF. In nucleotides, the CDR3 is TGTGCCAGCAGTTACGGCGAGCGAGCCATCTTC.

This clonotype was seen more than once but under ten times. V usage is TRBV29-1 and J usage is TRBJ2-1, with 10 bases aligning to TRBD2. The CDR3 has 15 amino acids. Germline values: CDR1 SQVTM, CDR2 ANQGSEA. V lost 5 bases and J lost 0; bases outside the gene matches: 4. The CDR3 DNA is TGCAGCGTTATACCTAGCGGGAGCTCCTACAATGAGCAGTTCTTC. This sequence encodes CSVIPSGSSYNEQFF.

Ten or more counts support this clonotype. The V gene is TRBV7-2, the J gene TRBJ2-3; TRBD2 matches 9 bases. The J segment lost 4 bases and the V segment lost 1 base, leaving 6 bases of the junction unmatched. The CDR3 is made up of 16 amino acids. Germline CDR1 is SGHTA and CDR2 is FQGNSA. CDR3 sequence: CASSLDGAGGPDTQYF. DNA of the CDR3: TGTGCCAGCAGCTTAGATGGGGCGGGAGGGCCAGATACGCAGTATTTT.

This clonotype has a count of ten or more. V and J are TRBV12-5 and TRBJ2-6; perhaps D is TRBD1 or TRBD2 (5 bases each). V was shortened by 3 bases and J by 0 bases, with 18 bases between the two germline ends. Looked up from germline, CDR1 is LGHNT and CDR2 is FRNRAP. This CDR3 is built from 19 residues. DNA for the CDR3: TGTGCTAGTGGTTTCGGCCCGGGGCCCTTCCTCTCTGGGGCCAACGTCCTGACTTTC. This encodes CASGFGPGPFLSGANVLTF.